This T cell receptor beta chain was retrieved from a study of cytotoxic CD8 clonotypes in ibrutinib-treated CLL. TCRdb's copy holds only in-frame clones and misses some; the assay was immunoSEQ multiplex PCR. The sample carries 50,000 to 65,000 clones, over 60% recorded once. Germline V CDR1 and CDR2: SGHDT, YYEEEE. V was clipped by 5 bases and J by 6 bases, with 11 bases between them. The CDR3 length is 13 residues. This clonotype was sampled from a human donor with chronic lymphocytic leukemia. Sequenced material: PBMCs, taken after 12 months of ibrutinib treatment. This chain connects TRBV5-6 to TRBJ2-2; TRBD2 is a possible D gene (7 bases). The CDR3 region is CASRLGGPGELFF. CDR3 coding DNA: TGTGCCAGCAGACTGGGGGGGCCCGGGGAGCTGTTTTTT.